This is a list of T cell receptor beta chains from one sample in a study of T-cell memory formation after mild COVID-19. TCRdb reprocessed the 5' RACE reads via MiXCR and lists one record per CDR3 protein. The sample contains about 350,000 distinct CDR3 sequences, roughly 13% of which appear only once. What was sequenced was PBMCs or a T cell subset sorted from them (not recorded which). The receptors shown here come from a man aged 18 to 35 who had mild COVID-19 (a few samples of this study predate the infection). Cell type and time point are not known. Each CDR3 is given with its conserved first and last residue. A D gene is named only where the DNA matches it firmly. Not all rows give a size; the values are once, few, many and, for expanded clones, a class.

CDR3 length: 15
D gene: .
J gene: TRBJ2-1
clone size: .
V gene: TRBV3-1
CDR3 protein: CASRGLASLRDEQFF
CDR3 DNA: TGTGCCAGCCGGGGCCTAGCTTCTTTACGGGATGAGCAGTTCTTC

CDR3 length: 14
D gene: .
J gene: TRBJ1-6
clone size: many
V gene: TRBV7-9
CDR3 protein: CASTRAGENSPLHF
CDR3 DNA: TGTGCCAGCACCAGGGCAGGGGAAAATTCACCCCTCCACTTT

CDR3 length: 16
D gene: .
J gene: TRBJ2-3
clone size: few
V gene: TRBV27
CDR3 protein: CASSLSPGLATDTQYF
CDR3 DNA: TGTGCCAGCAGTTTATCTCCGGGACTTGCAACAGATACGCAGTATTTT

CDR3 length: 14
D gene: TRBD2
J gene: TRBJ2-1
clone size: many
V gene: TRBV27
CDR3 protein: CASSLGLAYNEQFF
CDR3 DNA: TGTGCCAGCAGTTTAGGACTAGCGTACAATGAGCAGTTCTTC

CDR3 length: 15
D gene: .
J gene: TRBJ2-1
clone size: .
V gene: TRBV4-3
CDR3 protein: CASSLYRVRNNEQFF
CDR3 DNA: TGCGCCAGCAGCCTCTACAGGGTAAGAAACAATGAGCAGTTCTTC

CDR3 length: 14
D gene: TRBD2
J gene: TRBJ2-3
clone size: few
V gene: TRBV15
CDR3 protein: CATSKGLAADTQYF
CDR3 DNA: TGTGCCACCAGCAAGGGGCTAGCGGCAGATACGCAGTATTTT

CDR3 length: 16
D gene: TRBD1
J gene: TRBJ2-1
clone size: many
V gene: TRBV12-3/TRBV12-4
CDR3 protein: CASSPGTGGALHEQFF
CDR3 DNA: TGTGCCAGCAGCCCGGGGACAGGGGGCGCGCTCCATGAGCAGTTCTTC

CDR3 length: 14
D gene: .
J gene: TRBJ2-3
clone size: .
V gene: TRBV12-3/TRBV12-4
CDR3 protein: CASSPPVKADTQYF
CDR3 DNA: TGTGCCAGCAGCCCCCCCGTAAAGGCAGATACGCAGTATTTT

CDR3 length: 16
D gene: .
J gene: TRBJ2-1
clone size: .
V gene: TRBV4-1
CDR3 protein: CASSRPGRSRHNEQFF
CDR3 DNA: TGCGCCAGCAGCCGCCCTGGGAGGTCCCGGCACAATGAGCAGTTCTTC

CDR3 length: 17
D gene: TRBD2
J gene: TRBJ2-1
clone size: .
V gene: TRBV7-6
CDR3 protein: CASSPGTSGVSYNEQFF
CDR3 DNA: TGTGCCAGCAGCCCCGGGACTAGCGGGGTGTCCTACAATGAGCAGTTCTTC

CDR3 length: 10
D gene: .
J gene: TRBJ1-6
clone size: .
V gene: TRBV20-1
CDR3 protein: CSAKGITLHF
CDR3 DNA: TGCAGTGCTAAGGGCATCACCCTCCACTTT

CDR3 length: 12
D gene: TRBD2
J gene: TRBJ2-3
clone size: many
V gene: TRBV7-7
CDR3 protein: CASSPGGYTQYF
CDR3 DNA: TGTGCCAGCAGCCCGGGGGGTTATACGCAGTATTTT

CDR3 length: 17
D gene: .
J gene: TRBJ1-4
clone size: .
V gene: TRBV4-3
CDR3 protein: CASSQSREKSTNEKLFF
CDR3 DNA: TGCGCCAGCAGCCAAAGCCGAGAGAAGTCAACTAATGAAAAACTGTTTTTT

CDR3 length: 17
D gene: TRBD2
J gene: TRBJ2-1
clone size: .
V gene: TRBV4-1
CDR3 protein: CASSLWSGTSGNNEQFF
CDR3 DNA: TGCGCCAGCAGCCTATGGTCCGGGACTAGCGGTAACAATGAGCAGTTCTTC

CDR3 length: 13
D gene: .
J gene: TRBJ2-2
clone size: many
V gene: TRBV10-3
CDR3 protein: CAISETGTGELFF
CDR3 DNA: TGTGCCATCAGTGAGACGGGTACCGGGGAGCTGTTTTTT

CDR3 length: 15
D gene: TRBD1
J gene: TRBJ1-2
clone size: .
V gene: TRBV9
CDR3 protein: CASSADRDRPDGYTF
CDR3 DNA: TGTGCCAGCAGCGCCGACAGGGATCGACCTGATGGCTACACCTTC

CDR3 length: 15
D gene: TRBD1
J gene: TRBJ2-7
clone size: .
V gene: TRBV6-5
CDR3 protein: CASSISTGRSYEQYF
CDR3 DNA: TGTGCCAGCAGTATTTCGACAGGGCGTTCCTACGAGCAGTACTTC

CDR3 length: 15
D gene: TRBD2
J gene: TRBJ2-3
clone size: .
V gene: TRBV7-3
CDR3 protein: CASSPNGGAADTQYF
CDR3 DNA: TGTGCCAGCAGCCCCAACGGGGGGGCCGCAGATACGCAGTATTTT

CDR3 length: 14
D gene: .
J gene: TRBJ1-1
clone size: many
V gene: TRBV18
CDR3 protein: CASSPEQVGTEAFF
CDR3 DNA: TGTGCCAGCTCACCGGAACAGGTGGGAACTGAAGCTTTCTTT

CDR3 length: 14
D gene: .
J gene: TRBJ1-5
clone size: few
V gene: TRBV6-2/TRBV6-3
CDR3 protein: CASSYGNSNQPQHF
CDR3 DNA: TGTGCCAGCAGTTACGGAAATAGCAATCAGCCCCAGCATTTT

CDR3 length: 12
D gene: TRBD1
J gene: TRBJ1-2
clone size: .
V gene: TRBV20-1
CDR3 protein: CSVSDRVSGYTF
CDR3 DNA: TGCAGTGTCTCGGACAGGGTGAGCGGCTACACCTTC

CDR3 length: 16
D gene: .
J gene: TRBJ2-1
clone size: .
V gene: TRBV5-1
CDR3 protein: CASSTKNGGPRNEQFF
CDR3 DNA: TGCGCCAGCAGCACCAAGAACGGGGGGCCTCGGAATGAGCAGTTCTTC

CDR3 length: 14
D gene: TRBD1
J gene: TRBJ2-1
clone size: many
V gene: TRBV7-9
CDR3 protein: CASSLGTGANEQFF
CDR3 DNA: TGTGCCAGCAGCTTAGGGACAGGGGCCAATGAGCAGTTCTTC

CDR3 length: 14
D gene: TRBD1
J gene: TRBJ2-7
clone size: many
V gene: TRBV6-6
CDR3 protein: CASSIQGAVYEQYF
CDR3 DNA: TGTGCCAGCAGTATCCAGGGGGCAGTCTACGAGCAGTACTTC

CDR3 length: 15
D gene: .
J gene: TRBJ2-3
clone size: many
V gene: TRBV5-1
CDR3 protein: CASSLSVGSTDTQYF
CDR3 DNA: TGCGCCAGCAGCTTGAGTGTCGGGAGCACAGATACGCAGTATTTT

CDR3 length: 15
D gene: .
J gene: TRBJ1-4
clone size: .
V gene: TRBV14
CDR3 protein: CASSHAGVRNEKLFF
CDR3 DNA: TGTGCCAGCAGCCATGCAGGGGTCAGAAATGAAAAACTGTTTTTT

CDR3 length: 16
D gene: .
J gene: TRBJ2-2
clone size: few
V gene: TRBV4-3
CDR3 protein: CASSQGRVLDTGELFF
CDR3 DNA: TGCGCCAGCAGCCAAGGACGAGTACTCGACACCGGGGAGCTGTTTTTT

CDR3 length: 17
D gene: TRBD2
J gene: TRBJ2-1
clone size: .
V gene: TRBV29-1
CDR3 protein: CSVATSGGRLSYNEQFF
CDR3 DNA: TGCAGCGTTGCAACTAGCGGGGGCCGACTCTCCTACAATGAGCAGTTCTTC

CDR3 length: 16
D gene: .
J gene: TRBJ2-1
clone size: .
V gene: TRBV7-2
CDR3 protein: CASSVQGTTDYNEQFF
CDR3 DNA: TGTGCCAGCAGCGTCCAGGGTACTACGGACTACAATGAGCAGTTCTTC

CDR3 length: 11
D gene: .
J gene: TRBJ2-1
clone size: .
V gene: TRBV11-1
CDR3 protein: CASSMTVEQFF
CDR3 DNA: TGTGCCAGCAGCATGACGGTGGAGCAGTTCTTC

CDR3 length: 15
D gene: TRBD2
J gene: TRBJ2-3
clone size: .
V gene: TRBV15
CDR3 protein: CATSRSGEPGDTQYF
CDR3 DNA: TGTGCCACCAGCAGAAGCGGGGAACCCGGAGATACGCAGTATTTT

CDR3 length: 17
D gene: .
J gene: TRBJ2-1
clone size: .
V gene: TRBV4-3
CDR3 protein: CASSLRPPRPVMVEQFF
CDR3 DNA: TGCGCCAGCAGCCTAAGACCGCCGCGCCCGGTGATGGTTGAGCAGTTCTTC

CDR3 length: 14
D gene: .
J gene: TRBJ1-2
clone size: .
V gene: TRBV5-1
CDR3 protein: CASSLQTDYDGYTF
CDR3 DNA: TGCGCCAGCAGCTTACAGACAGATTATGATGGCTACACCTTC

CDR3 length: 14
D gene: .
J gene: TRBJ2-3
clone size: few
V gene: TRBV4-3
CDR3 protein: CASSQGARLDTQYF
CDR3 DNA: TGCGCCAGCAGCCAAGGGGCCCGACTGGATACGCAGTATTTT

CDR3 length: 17
D gene: TRBD1
J gene: TRBJ1-1
clone size: few
V gene: TRBV27
CDR3 protein: CASSPGDRGGVDTEAFF
CDR3 DNA: TGTGCCAGCAGTCCCGGAGACAGGGGAGGGGTCGACACTGAAGCTTTCTTT

CDR3 length: 13
D gene: .
J gene: TRBJ2-5
clone size: many
V gene: TRBV5-1
CDR3 protein: CASSLGGAETQYF
CDR3 DNA: TGCGCCAGCAGCTTGGGGGGAGCAGAGACCCAGTACTTC

CDR3 length: 15
D gene: TRBD2
J gene: TRBJ2-1
clone size: .
V gene: TRBV7-9
CDR3 protein: CASSFLAGQPIIQFF
CDR3 DNA: TGTGCCAGCAGCTTTCTAGCGGGCCAGCCGATAATCCAGTTCTTC

CDR3 length: 15
D gene: .
J gene: TRBJ1-2
clone size: .
V gene: TRBV20-1
CDR3 protein: CSARANGSPNYGYTF
CDR3 DNA: TGCAGTGCTAGGGCTAATGGGTCCCCCAACTATGGCTACACCTTC